The source of this TCR beta chain is a study of T cell responses to AZD1222 COVID-19 vaccine. The study's findings and limits: Clonal diversity was possibly underestimated, and white British individuals and females predominated among donors. Seropositive at baseline were only a handful of AZD1222 recipients.

Sequencing was performed with immunoSEQ multiplex PCR; in TCRdb, only in-frame clones are kept and a portion is missing. This sample has 150,000 to 200,000 clones, with about 87% found just once. Trimming took off 3 bases at V and 6 bases at J, with 18 bases between the two ends. Germline V gene lookup returns CDR1 SGDLS and CDR2 YYNGEE. The CDR3 extends over 15 amino acids. Notes on this clone: Antigen specificity is unknown.

This clonotype originated in an adult in good health. The specimen was peripheral blood, collected on day 0 of MenACWY control vaccination. The J gene is TRBJ1-1, the V gene TRBV9, with TRBD1 as a possible D gene (5 bases). As DNA, the CDR3 is TGTGCCAGCAGCGGAGTCCGCCAGGGAAGGGCTGAAGCTTTCTTT. It translates to CASSGVRQGRAEAFF.